These T cell receptor beta chains were read from a single sample in a study of blood T cell repertoires in COVID-19. The protocol was immunoSEQ multiplex PCR, while the TCRdb copy is restricted to in-frame clones and leaves out a portion. The sample yields 30,000 to 35,000 clones, nearly 95% seen once. Sequenced: peripheral blood. These receptors were collected from a human donor in a cohort sampled during active COVID-19. The CDR3 runs from the conserved cysteine through the conserved F or W. D genes are given only for firm matches. Rows may omit the clone size; those that give it use once, few, many or a size class.

TGTGCCAGCAGCCACCACAAATACACTGAAGCTTTCTTT | CASSHHKYTEAFF | - | TRBJ1-1 | TRBV14 | -
TGTGCCAGCAGCTTGGGTGTAGTTTTCTCTGGGGCCAACGTCCTGACTTTC | CASSLGVVFSGANVLTF | - | TRBJ2-6 | TRBV5-4 | -
TGTGCCAGCAGCCAAGTGAGAGGTGATTCACCCCTCCACTTT | CASSQVRGDSPLHF | - | TRBJ1-6 | TRBV3-1/TRBV3-2 | -
TGCAGCGCCCTGGGGGGAGGCAGCTCCTACAATGAGCAGTTCTTC | CSALGGGSSYNEQFF | - | TRBJ2-1 | TRBV29-1 | -
TGTGCCAGCAGCGTGTCTAGCGCATCCTACAATGAGCAGTTCTTC | CASSVSSASYNEQFF | - | TRBJ2-1 | TRBV9 | -
TGTGCCAGCAGTCTTTACACGGGACACACTGAGGGCTACACCTTC | CASSLYTGHTEGYTF | - | TRBJ1-2 | TRBV28 | -
TGCGCCAGCAGCTCCTTAGCGGTCCACAATGAGCAGTTCTTC | CASSSLAVHNEQFF | - | TRBJ2-1 | TRBV5-1 | -
TGTGCCAGCAGGGCCGGGACAGGGTTCAATCAGCCCCAGCATTTT | CASRAGTGFNQPQHF | - | TRBJ1-5 | TRBV2 | TRBD1
TGTGCCAGCTCACCAATGACCCATCCAGGTGAAAAACTGTTTTTT | CASSPMTHPGEKLFF | - | TRBJ1-4 | TRBV18 | -
TGTGCCAGCAGTAACAGGGGGAATAGCAATCAGCCCCAGCATTTT | CASSNRGNSNQPQHF | - | TRBJ1-5 | TRBV28 | TRBD1
TGTGCCAGTAGTATACTAGCGGCCCCTTACAATGAGCAGTTCTTC | CASSILAAPYNEQFF | - | TRBJ2-1 | TRBV19 | TRBD2
TGTGCCAGCAGTTCACGGACAGACTACACCTTC | CASSSRTDYTF | - | TRBJ1-2 | TRBV6-5 | -
TGTGCCAGCAGCCCAGACACGAACACTGAAGCTTTCTTT | CASSPDTNTEAFF | - | TRBJ1-1 | TRBV7-9 | -
TGTGCCATCAACCAAGCTCAGGGAGAGCAGTACTTC | CAINQAQGEQYF | - | TRBJ2-7 | TRBV10-3 | -
TGCAGCGTCGCCGACAGGCCGAGCTCTGGAAACACCATATATTTT | CSVADRPSSGNTIYF | - | TRBJ1-3 | TRBV29-1 | -
TGCAGCGTTGTTCAGCGGGACCGCTCCTACGAGCAGTACTTC | CSVVQRDRSYEQYF | - | TRBJ2-7 | TRBV29-1 | TRBD2
TGTGCCAGCAGCGCCAGTGACTATAATTCACCCCTCCACTTT | CASSASDYNSPLHF | - | TRBJ1-6 | TRBV3-1/TRBV3-2 | -
TGTGCCAGTACCCAGACAGAGTACACTGAAGCTTTCTTT | CASTQTEYTEAFF | - | TRBJ1-1 | TRBV19 | -
TGTGCCAGCAGCTACAGCGGGGCCTACAATGAGCAGTTCTTC | CASSYSGAYNEQFF | - | TRBJ2-1 | TRBV6-5 | TRBD2
TGTGCCAGCAGCCCTGGGACAGGGTTCTACGAGCAGTACTTC | CASSPGTGFYEQYF | - | TRBJ2-7 | TRBV5-4 | TRBD1
TGCGCCAGCAGCGCCGGGACAGGGAACACCGGGGAGCTGTTTTTT | CASSAGTGNTGELFF | - | TRBJ2-2 | TRBV5-1 | TRBD1
TGTGCCAGCAGCGCGGGACAGGGCTACTATGGCTACACCTTC | CASSAGQGYYGYTF | - | TRBJ1-2 | TRBV2 | TRBD1
TGTGCCAGCAGCGTAGCCCCTCTCGGGAAGGAAGGTGAAAAACTGTTTTTT | CASSVAPLGKEGEKLFF | - | TRBJ1-4 | TRBV9 | -
TGTGCCAGCAGCGTAGAAGGGGGCTCAGGCCAAGAGACCCAGTACTTC | CASSVEGGSGQETQYF | - | TRBJ2-5 | TRBV9 | TRBD1
TGTGCCAGCAGACTTCGACAGGGGCATTCACCCCTCCACTTT | CASRLRQGHSPLHF | few | TRBJ1-6 | TRBV6-6 | TRBD1
TGTGCCAGCAGCGCCCAGTACACTGAAGCTTTCTTT | CASSAQYTEAFF | few | TRBJ1-1 | TRBV7-8 | -
TGCGCCAGCAGCTTTTTGGGACTAGCGGGGGGGCTTGCCAATGAGCAGTTCTTC | CASSFLGLAGGLANEQFF | - | TRBJ2-1 | TRBV5-1 | TRBD2
TGTGCCAGCAGGAACAGGGGGCGCGGGTATGGCTACACCTTC | CASRNRGRGYGYTF | - | TRBJ1-2 | TRBV2 | TRBD1
TGTGCCAGCAGTGAAGGGAGGGTTCAAGAGACCCAGTACTTC | CASSEGRVQETQYF | - | TRBJ2-5 | TRBV25-1 | TRBD2
TGTGCCAGCACCGACAGGGGAACCTACGAGCAGTACTTC | CASTDRGTYEQYF | - | TRBJ2-7 | TRBV2 | TRBD1
TGTGCCACCAGTGATCATCAGCGGGGGGAATACAATGAGCAGTTCTTC | CATSDHQRGEYNEQFF | - | TRBJ2-1 | TRBV24-1 | TRBD2
TGTGCCAGCAGGAATAGCGGGAGGGCCTTCAATGAGCAGTTCTTC | CASRNSGRAFNEQFF | - | TRBJ2-1 | TRBV6-5 | TRBD2
TGTGCCTGGAGTGATGGGGAGGGCGTTGGCTACACCTTC | CAWSDGEGVGYTF | - | TRBJ1-2 | TRBV30 | -
TGTGCCAGCAGCGGGGGGGCCGCTCGAGGTGAGCAGTTCTTC | CASSGGAARGEQFF | - | TRBJ2-1 | TRBV28 | TRBD2